This TCR beta chain comes out of a study of T cells in Graves' hyperthyroidism and ophthalmopathy. General study points: Median prediction lead before ophthalmopathy onset was 6.5 months with the model. Blood held most thyroid clonotypes expanded above 0.001 frequency.

The V segment lost 1 base and the J segment 9 bases; nucleotides outside the gene matches: 6. Germline assignment: CDR1 SGHAT and CDR2 FQNNGV. The CDR3 is made up of 15 amino acids. There are many counts of this clonotype. Its specificity is not known. Ophthalmopathy patients showed a Clinical Activity Score of at least 3, NOSPECS grade of at least 4 and duration under 3 months. Together with thyroid ultrasound, orbital computed tomography, serum thyroxine and TRAb, clinical symptoms were used for diagnoses. The TCR beta CDR3 regions underwent amplification using RNA transcripts as the source. With the HTBI primer set, the TCR CDR3 went through a first round of RT-PCR. TCRdb called the multiplex PCR reads again in MiXCR, with one record for every CDR3 protein. Seen here are approximately 600,000 distinct CDR3 sequences, around 14% observed once, and the top ten hold roughly 7%.

The sample taken for sequencing was blood. The sequence was obtained from a woman under 30 with Graves' ophthalmopathy. The V and J genes are TRBV11-2 and TRBJ2-1, with 10 bases fitting TRBD2. This CDR3 reads CASSLALAGVGEQFF. CDR3 DNA: TGTGCCAGCAGCTTAGCGCTAGCGGGAGTGGGTGAGCAGTTCTTC.